What follows is one TCR beta chain and its context. The germline CDR1 and CDR2 sequences are KGHDR and SFDVKD. The CDR3 is 13 residues long. V was trimmed by 3 bases and J by 6 bases, leaving 10 bases between them. These data come from a study of T cell responses to AZD1222 COVID-19 vaccine. Sequenced by immunoSEQ multiplex PCR; TCRdb stores in-frame clones only, minus some. The sample has about 21,000 clones; approximately 79% are singletons. The sequenced sample was peripheral blood, obtained on day 0 of AZD1222 vaccination. The rearrangement uses TRBV24-1 and TRBJ1-1, with D perhaps TRBD1 (6 bases). The sequence derives from an adult in good health. As DNA, the CDR3 is TGTGCCACCAGTGATCCACAGGGAGCTGAAGCTTTCTTT. Translated, it gives CATSDPQGAEAFF.